What follows are 11 T cell receptor beta chains derived from one specimen sequenced in a study of control samples from healthy donors and cancer patients. Generated by immunoSEQ multiplex PCR, the TCRdb table keeps only in-frame clones and is missing some. The data show roughly 80,000 clones, roughly 91% seen once. What was sequenced was blood. The receptors come from a man in his fifties or sixties in good health.

The rearrangement uses TRBV6-5 and TRBJ1-3; no firm D call. Germline CDR1 is MNHEY and CDR2 is SVGAGI. V gave up 6 bases and J gave up 1 base, with 10 bases separating them. CDR3 size: 14 residues. The CDR3 reads CASSRSQSGNTIYF. CDR3 DNA sequence: TGTGCCAGCAGCCGTTCTCAATCTGGAAACACCATATATTTT.

V gene TRBV7-6 combines with J gene TRBJ2-3; TRBD2 matches 15 bases. Germline V gene lookup returns CDR1 SGHVS and CDR2 FNYEAQ. V shed 2 bases and J 5 bases; nucleotides not matched to a gene: 20. This CDR3 comprises 22 residues. For the CDR3, the DNA is TGTGCCAGCAGCTTACCCCCTTCTAGTATTGCGGGACTAGCGGGGGGAAGAGATACGCAGTATTTT. It specifies CASSLPPSSIAGLAGGRDTQYF.

The rearrangement links TRBV2 to TRBJ2-1; 12 positions agree with TRBD2. Germline V gene lookup returns CDR1 SNHLY and CDR2 FYNNEI. This CDR3 is built from 15 residues. V trimming: 6 bases; J trimming: 4 bases; junction bases outside the gene matches: 4. The CDR3: CASSTLAGGYNEQFF. CDR3 coding DNA: TGTGCCAGCAGCACACTAGCGGGGGGATACAATGAGCAGTTCTTC.

V and J are TRBV27 and TRBJ1-2; 9 bases are shared with TRBD1. V was pared by 4 bases and J by 8 bases, with 23 bases of the junction left unmatched. The CDR3 covers 19 residues. Germline CDR1 and CDR2: MNHEY and SMNVEV (reference sequence). For the CDR3, the DNA is TGTGCCAGCAGTTCAGCAAGAGACCGGGGACAGGGTGGGGGACAGGGCTACACCTTC. It encodes CASSSARDRGQGGGQGYTF.

The rearrangement joins TRBV7-2 to TRBJ1-2; D not certain. The CDR3 runs to 13 residues. Germline values: CDR1 SGHTA, CDR2 FQGNSA. The germline V and J ends were trimmed by 2 bases and 4 bases, with 8 bases remaining between them. The CDR3 spells CASSLLAGYGYTF. As DNA, the CDR3 is TGTGCCAGCAGCTTATTGGCCGGCTATGGCTACACCTTC. The full variable domain, rest sourced from reference TRBV7-2 and TRBJ1-2, is GAGVSQSPSNKVTEKGKDVELRCDPISGHTALYWYRQSLGQGLEFLIYFQGNSAPDKSGLPSDRFSAERTGGSVSTLTIQRTQQEDSAVYLCASSLLAGYGYTFGSGTRLTVV.

This rearrangement joins TRBV5-4 to TRBJ2-3, with D hard to call. There are 15 residues in the CDR3. Trimming took 4 bases from V and 0 from J, leaving 12 bases between them. Looked up from germline, CDR1 is SGHNT and CDR2 is YYREEE (reference sequence). The CDR3 spells CASSVPGPSTDTQYF. CDR3 sequence (DNA): TGTGCCAGCAGCGTCCCTGGTCCTAGCACAGATACGCAGTATTTT.

The chain employs TRBV7-9 and TRBJ2-7; TRBD1 matches at 7 bases. There are 16 residues in the CDR3. The V segment lost 0 bases and the J segment 1 base; nucleotides outside the gene matches: 6. CDR1 is SEHNR and CDR2 is FQNEAQ in the germline V gene (reference sequence). The CDR3 nucleotides read TGTGCCAGCAGCTTAGCGCTGGCAGGGGGATCCTACGAGCAGTACTTC. Translation: CASSLALAGGSYEQYF.

The CDR3 DNA reads as TGTGCCAGCAGTCAAAACACCGGGGAGCTGTTTTTT. This translates into CASSQNTGELFF. The rearrangement links TRBV6-5 to TRBJ2-2, with D unresolved. With 5 bases removed from V and 2 bases from J, the gap between germline ends came to 3 bases. CDR1 and CDR2 from the germline V gene are MNHEY and SVGAGI. The CDR3 extends over 12 amino acids.

The chain carries TRBV7-3 and TRBJ2-2; possible D gene TRBD1, 5 bases. The germline V gene has CDR1 SGHTA and CDR2 FQGTGA. The V end lost 5 bases, the J end lost 7 bases, and 8 bases lay between the germline ends. This CDR3 has 12 residues. The CDR3 coding sequence is TGTGCCAGCAGCCAGGGATTCGGGGAGCTGTTTTTT. Translating gives CASSQGFGELFF.

This chain uses TRBV6-6 with TRBJ2-7; D is possibly TRBD2 (6 bases). This CDR3 is 14 amino acids long. Deletions cut 5 bases from V and 5 bases from J, with 16 bases between. Germline V gene data show CDR1 as MNHNY and CDR2 as SVGAGI (reference sequence). The CDR3 DNA reads TGTGCCAGCAGTCGGGGACTTGGCGGGAACGAGCAGTACTTC. It translates to CASSRGLGGNEQYF.

The chain is built from TRBV18 and TRBJ2-2, with TRBD2 matching over 10 bases. CDR3 size: 18 residues. J lost 5 bases, V lost 6 bases, and 15 bases had no gene match. Germline-derived CDR1 and CDR2 are KGHSH and LQKENI. CDR3 amino acids: CASSTQGGLASLTGELFF. The CDR3 nucleotides read TGTGCCAGCTCCACACAAGGGGGACTAGCGTCTTTGACCGGGGAGCTGTTTTTT.